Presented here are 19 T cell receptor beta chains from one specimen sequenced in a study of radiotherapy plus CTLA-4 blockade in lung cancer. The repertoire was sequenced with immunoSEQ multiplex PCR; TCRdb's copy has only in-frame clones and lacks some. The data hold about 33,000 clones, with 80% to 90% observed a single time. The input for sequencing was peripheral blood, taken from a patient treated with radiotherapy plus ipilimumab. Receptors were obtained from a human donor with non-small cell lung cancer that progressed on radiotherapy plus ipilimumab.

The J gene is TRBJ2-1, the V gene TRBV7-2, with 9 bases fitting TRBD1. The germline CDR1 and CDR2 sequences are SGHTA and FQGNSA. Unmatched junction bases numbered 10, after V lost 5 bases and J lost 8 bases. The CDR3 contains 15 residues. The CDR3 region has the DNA TGTGCCAGCAGCGCGGACAGGGGAGGAAGGGATGAGCAGTTCTTC. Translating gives CASSADRGGRDEQFF.

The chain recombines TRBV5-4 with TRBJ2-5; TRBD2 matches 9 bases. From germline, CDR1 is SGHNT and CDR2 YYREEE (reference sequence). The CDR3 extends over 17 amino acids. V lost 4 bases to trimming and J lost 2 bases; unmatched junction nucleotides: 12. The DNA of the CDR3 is TGTGCCAGCAGCCCAGGGATCCTAGCGGGGAGTCAAGAGACCCAGTACTTC. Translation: CASSPGILAGSQETQYF.

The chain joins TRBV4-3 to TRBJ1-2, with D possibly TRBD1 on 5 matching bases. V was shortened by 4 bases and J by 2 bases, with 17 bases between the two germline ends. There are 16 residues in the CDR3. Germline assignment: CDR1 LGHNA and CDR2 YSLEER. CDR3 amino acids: CASSLGGSMGNYGYTF. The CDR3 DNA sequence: TGCGCCAGCAGCCTGGGGGGATCAATGGGAAACTATGGCTACACCTTC.

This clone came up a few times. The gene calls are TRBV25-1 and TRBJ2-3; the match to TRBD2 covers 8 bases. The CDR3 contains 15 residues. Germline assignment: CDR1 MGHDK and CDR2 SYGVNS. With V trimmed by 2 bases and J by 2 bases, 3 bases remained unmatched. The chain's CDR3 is CASSEQRGPTDTQYF. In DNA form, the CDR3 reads TGTGCCAGCAGTGAACAGCGGGGGCCCACAGATACGCAGTATTTT.

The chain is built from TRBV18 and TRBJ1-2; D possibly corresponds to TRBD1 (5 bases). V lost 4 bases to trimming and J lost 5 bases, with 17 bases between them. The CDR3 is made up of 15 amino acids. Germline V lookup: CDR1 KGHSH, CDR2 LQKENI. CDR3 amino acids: CASSLQGLSVYGYTF. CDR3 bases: TGTGCCAGCTCACTTCAGGGCTTGTCCGTTTATGGCTACACCTTC.

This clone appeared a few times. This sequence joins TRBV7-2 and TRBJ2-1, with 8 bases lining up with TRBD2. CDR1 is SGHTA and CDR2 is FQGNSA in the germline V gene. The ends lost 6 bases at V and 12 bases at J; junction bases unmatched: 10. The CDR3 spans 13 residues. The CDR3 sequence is CASRDLAGLTQFF. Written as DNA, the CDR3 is TGTGCCAGCAGGGATTTAGCGGGGCTTACGCAGTTCTTC.

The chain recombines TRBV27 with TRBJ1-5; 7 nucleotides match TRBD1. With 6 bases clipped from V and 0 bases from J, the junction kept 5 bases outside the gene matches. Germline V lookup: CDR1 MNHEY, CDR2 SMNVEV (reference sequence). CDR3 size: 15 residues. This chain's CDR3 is CASRPGQLSNQPQHF. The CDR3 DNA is TGTGCCAGCAGGCCGGGACAGCTTAGCAATCAGCCCCAGCATTTT.

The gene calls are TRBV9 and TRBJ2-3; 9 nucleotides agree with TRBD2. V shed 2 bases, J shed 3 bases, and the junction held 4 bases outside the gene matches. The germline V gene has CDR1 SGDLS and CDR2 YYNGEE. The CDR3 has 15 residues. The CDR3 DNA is TGTGCCAGCAGCGTTAGCGGGGGTGGGACAGATACGCAGTATTTT. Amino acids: CASSVSGGGTDTQYF.

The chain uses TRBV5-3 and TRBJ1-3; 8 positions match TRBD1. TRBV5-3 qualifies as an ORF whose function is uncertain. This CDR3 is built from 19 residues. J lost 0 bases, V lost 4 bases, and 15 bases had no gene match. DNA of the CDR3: TGTGCCAGAAGCATAGAGGACAGGGACTTCCCACTCTCTGGAAACACCATATATTTT. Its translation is CARSIEDRDFPLSGNTIYF.

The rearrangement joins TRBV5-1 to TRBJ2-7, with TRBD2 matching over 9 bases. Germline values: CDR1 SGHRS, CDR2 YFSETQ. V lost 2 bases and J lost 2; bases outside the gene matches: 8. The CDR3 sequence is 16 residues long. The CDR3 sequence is CASSFTSSGGTYEQYF. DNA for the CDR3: TGCGCCAGCAGCTTCACAAGCAGCGGGGGGACCTACGAGCAGTACTTC.

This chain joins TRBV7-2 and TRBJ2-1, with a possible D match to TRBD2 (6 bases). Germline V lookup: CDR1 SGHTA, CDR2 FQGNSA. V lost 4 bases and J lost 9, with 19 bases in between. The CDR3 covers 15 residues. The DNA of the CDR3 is TGTGCCAGCAGCTCTTTTCCTCGGGGGTTTGGTGAGCAGTTCTTC. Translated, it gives CASSSFPRGFGEQFF.

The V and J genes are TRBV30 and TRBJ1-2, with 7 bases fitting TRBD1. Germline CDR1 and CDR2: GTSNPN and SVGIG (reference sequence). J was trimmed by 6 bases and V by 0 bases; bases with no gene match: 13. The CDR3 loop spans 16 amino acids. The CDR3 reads CAWSVGDRDFEDGYTF. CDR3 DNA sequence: TGTGCCTGGAGTGTTGGTGACAGGGACTTTGAAGATGGCTACACCTTC. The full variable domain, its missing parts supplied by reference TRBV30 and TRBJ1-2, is SQTIHQWPATLVQPVGSPLSLECTVEGTSNPNLYWYRQAAGRGLQLLFYSVGIGQISSEVPQNLSASRPQDRQFILSSKKLLLSDSGFYLCAWSVGDRDFEDGYTFGSGTRLTVV.

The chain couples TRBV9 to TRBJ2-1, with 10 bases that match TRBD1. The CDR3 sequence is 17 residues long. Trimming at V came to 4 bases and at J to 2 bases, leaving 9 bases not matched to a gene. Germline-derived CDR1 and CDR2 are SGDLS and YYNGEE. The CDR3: CASSFYWDRGPYNEQFF. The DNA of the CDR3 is TGTGCCAGCAGCTTTTATTGGGACAGGGGACCCTACAATGAGCAGTTCTTC.

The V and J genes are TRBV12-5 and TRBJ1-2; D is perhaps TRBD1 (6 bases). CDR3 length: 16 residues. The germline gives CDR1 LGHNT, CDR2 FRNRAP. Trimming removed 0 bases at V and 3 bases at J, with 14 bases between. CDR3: CASGLVLPGAHYGYTF. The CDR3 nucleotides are TGTGCTAGTGGTTTGGTACTTCCAGGGGCCCACTATGGCTACACCTTC.

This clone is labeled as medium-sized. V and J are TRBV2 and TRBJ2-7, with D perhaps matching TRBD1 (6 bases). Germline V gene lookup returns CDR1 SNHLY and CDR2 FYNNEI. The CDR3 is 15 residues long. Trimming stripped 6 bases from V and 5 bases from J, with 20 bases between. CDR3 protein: CASRRTALGSDEQYF. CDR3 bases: TGTGCCAGCAGGAGGACAGCCCTTGGTAGCGACGAGCAGTACTTC.

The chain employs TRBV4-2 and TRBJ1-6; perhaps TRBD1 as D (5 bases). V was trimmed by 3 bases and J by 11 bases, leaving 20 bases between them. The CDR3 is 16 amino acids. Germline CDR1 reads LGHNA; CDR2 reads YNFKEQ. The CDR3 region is CASSQLFGQGATPLHF. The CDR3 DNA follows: TGTGCCAGCAGCCAGTTGTTCGGGCAGGGTGCGACACCCCTCCACTTT.

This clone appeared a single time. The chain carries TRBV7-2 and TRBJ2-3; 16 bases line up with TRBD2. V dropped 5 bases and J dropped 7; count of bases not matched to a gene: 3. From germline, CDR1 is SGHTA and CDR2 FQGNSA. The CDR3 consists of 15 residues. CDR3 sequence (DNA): TGTGCCAGCAGCCCGGGACTAGCGGGAGGGAATACGCAGTATTTT. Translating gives CASSPGLAGGNTQYF.

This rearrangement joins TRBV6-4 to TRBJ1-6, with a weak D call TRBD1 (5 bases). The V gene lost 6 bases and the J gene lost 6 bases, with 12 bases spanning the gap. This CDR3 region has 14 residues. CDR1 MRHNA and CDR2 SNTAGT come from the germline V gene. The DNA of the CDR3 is TGTGCCAGCAGCGTGGGGGGAGGTAATTCACCCCTCCACTTT. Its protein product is CASSVGGGNSPLHF.

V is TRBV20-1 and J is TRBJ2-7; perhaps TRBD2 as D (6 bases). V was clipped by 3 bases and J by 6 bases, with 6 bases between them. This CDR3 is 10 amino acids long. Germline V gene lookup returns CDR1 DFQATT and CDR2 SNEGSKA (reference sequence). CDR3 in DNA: TGCAGTGCTAGGGGGGGCGAGCAGTACTTC. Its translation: CSARGGEQYF.